What follows are 17 T cell receptor beta chains derived from one specimen sequenced in a study of cytomegalovirus exposure and HLA in healthy donors (dated by TCRdb to 2015 to 2018). The library was generated by the immunoSEQ multiplex PCR assay. For the multiplex PCR, a mixture combining 60 forward primers for TCR Vbeta segments and 13 reverse primers for TCR Jbeta segments was used. Held by TCRdb, this immuneACCESS table contains in-frame sequences only and omits some clones. Under half of the omission traces to an unresolved V gene where checked; the cause of the rest is unknown. This sample holds roughly 86,000 clones; 75% to 80% were observed only once. The ten largest clones capture roughly 6% of the sample. Sequenced: PBMCs. These receptors were obtained from a female donor in good health and CMV-seronegative.

CDR3 sequence: CASSFGIANTGELFF. Here the CDR3 DNA reads TGTGCCAGCTCTTTTGGCATCGCGAACACCGGGGAGCTGTTTTTT. V usage is TRBV18 and J usage is TRBJ2-2; no clear D gene. The V gene's germline CDR1 is KGHSH and CDR2 LQKENI. V was clipped by 6 bases and J by 0 bases, with 11 bases between them. The CDR3 is made up of 15 amino acids.

This clone was counted a few times. V usage is TRBV15 and J usage is TRBJ1-1; D not resolved. Germline CDR1 reads LNHNV; CDR2 reads YYDKDF (reference sequence). V dropped 5 bases and J dropped 1 base, with 14 bases sitting between them. The CDR3 runs to 15 residues. The CDR3 loop is CATSLSTLSNTEAFF. DNA of the CDR3: TGTGCCACCAGCTTATCGACACTCTCGAACACTGAAGCTTTCTTT.

The rearrangement joins TRBV5-6 to TRBJ2-2; possible D gene TRBD2, 6 bases. V was trimmed by 4 bases and J by 2 bases, leaving 12 bases between them. The CDR3 consists of 15 residues. Germline values: CDR1 SGHDT, CDR2 YYEEEE. This CDR3 is CASSQGLLNTGELFF. The CDR3 nucleotides read TGTGCCAGCAGCCAGGGACTTCTAAACACCGGGGAGCTGTTTTTT.

This clone was detected only a few times. The chain combines TRBV7-8 with TRBJ2-7; 7 nucleotides align to TRBD1. The CDR3 length is 14 residues. Germline CDR1 SGHVS, CDR2 FQNEAQ. V lost 5 bases to trimming and J lost 3 bases; unmatched junction nucleotides: 7. DNA for the CDR3: TGTGCCAGCAGCCCCACAGGGGCGGGCTACGAGCAGTACTTC. Amino acids: CASSPTGAGYEQYF.

The chain combines TRBV18 with TRBJ1-2; TRBD1 matches 7 bases. V was clipped by 4 bases and J by 9 bases; unmatched bases: 5. Germline values: CDR1 KGHSH, CDR2 LQKENI. This CDR3 comprises 12 residues. CDR3 in amino acids: CASSQQGWSYTF. CDR3 in DNA: TGTGCCAGCTCACAACAGGGGTGGAGCTACACCTTC.

V gene TRBV6-1 combines with J gene TRBJ2-5, with unresolved D. The germline V gene has CDR1 MNHNS and CDR2 SASEGT. V was pared by 4 bases and J by 5 bases, with 11 bases between. This CDR3 comprises 13 residues. The CDR3 spells CASSGASTETQYF. The DNA for the CDR3 is TGTGCCAGCAGTGGAGCTAGTACGGAGACCCAGTACTTC.

The J gene is TRBJ2-7, the V gene TRBV5-4, with D perhaps TRBD2 (5 bases). CDR1 is SGHNT, CDR2 YYREEE, per germline (reference sequence). The CDR3 is 15 residues long. The V gene lost 2 bases and the J gene lost 2 bases, with 14 bases spanning the gap. The CDR3 coding sequence is TGTGCCAGCAGCTTCCCCGGGAAAGGACCCTACGAGCAGTACTTC. As protein: CASSFPGKGPYEQYF.

This chain uses TRBV6-5 with TRBJ2-1, with a weak D call TRBD2 (6 bases). The CDR3 runs 14 residues. Germline loops: CDR1 MNHEY, CDR2 SVGAGI. V was cut by 5 bases and J by 3 bases, with 11 bases left in between. CDR3 sequence reads: CASSLAGFYNEQFF. In nucleotides, the CDR3 is TGTGCCAGCAGTCTGGCGGGGTTCTACAATGAGCAGTTCTTC.

The V call is TRBV29-1, the J call TRBJ2-7; TRBD1 matches at 8 bases. Germline trimming cut 6 bases from V and 6 bases from J; bases unmatched to any gene: 13. CDR3 length: 14 amino acids. Germline V gives CDR1 SQVTM, CDR2 ANQGSEA. CDR3 residues: CSVEETGALGEQYF. The CDR3 DNA reads TGCAGCGTCGAGGAGACAGGGGCTCTGGGCGAGCAGTACTTC.

The chain uses TRBV11-3 and TRBJ2-3, with D possibly being TRBD1 (7 bases). This CDR3 region has 17 residues. Germline V gives CDR1 SGHNT, CDR2 YENEEA. V was trimmed by 5 bases and J by 9 bases, leaving 27 bases between them. CDR3 bases: TGTGCCAGCAGCCCTCGTCCGGGACTCGTGGGGACAGCGACGCAGTATTTT. Translated, it gives CASSPRPGLVGTATQYF.

The rearrangement uses TRBV6-6 and TRBJ1-3, with 7 positions matching TRBD1. The J segment lost 3 bases and the V segment lost 6 bases, leaving 8 bases of the junction unmatched. Germline V gene data show CDR1 as MNHNY and CDR2 as SVGAGI (reference sequence). The CDR3 contains 15 residues. CDR3 nucleotides: TGTGCCAGCAGAATAGGGACAGTTGGTGGAAACACCATATATTTT. It encodes CASRIGTVGGNTIYF.

The chain has TRBV2 and TRBJ2-1, with 9 bases aligning to TRBD1. V shed 8 bases, J shed 6 bases, and the junction held 8 bases outside the gene matches. The CDR3 runs to 14 residues. Germline V gene data show CDR1 as SNHLY and CDR2 as FYNNEI. In DNA form, the CDR3 reads TGTGCCAGCGGAAGGGGACAGGGAATCAATGAGCAGTTCTTC. It specifies CASGRGQGINEQFF.

A few counts support this clone. The genes are TRBV4-3 and TRBJ1-2, with TRBD1 identical over 8 bases. CDR3 size: 15 residues. V was pared by 0 bases and J by 8 bases, with 8 bases of the junction left unmatched. Looked up from germline, CDR1 is LGHNA and CDR2 is YSLEER. The CDR3 coding sequence is TGCGCCAGCAGCCAAGATCGAGGGGCAGGGGGCGGCTACACCTTC. Its protein product is CASSQDRGAGGGYTF.

The J gene is TRBJ2-1, the V gene TRBV5-4, with 14 bases lining up with TRBD2. The CDR3 runs 14 residues. The trim removed 0 bases at V and 15 bases at J, leaving 5 bases unmatched. CDR1 is SGHNT and CDR2 is YYREEE in the germline V gene (reference sequence). CDR3 sequence (DNA): TGTGCCAGCAGCTTGGGACTAGCGGGAGGGTACCTGTTCTTC. It specifies CASSLGLAGGYLFF.

This clone was picked up one time. The CDR3 coding sequence is TGTGCCATCAGTGAGTCTCTAGCGCCCTACAATGAGCAGTTCTTC. Encoded protein: CAISESLAPYNEQFF. The chain uses TRBV10-3 and TRBJ2-1; TRBD2 might be the D (6 bases). V was cut by 0 bases and J by 2 bases, with 8 bases left in between. The CDR3 has 15 residues. Germline V gives CDR1 ENHRY, CDR2 SYGVKD.

This clone occurred a few times. The rearrangement links TRBV11-3 to TRBJ1-4, with 7 positions matching TRBD1. The germline CDR1 and CDR2 sequences are SGHNT and YENEEA. The CDR3 is made up of 17 amino acids. V was clipped by 5 bases and J by 3 bases; unmatched bases: 12. The CDR3 bases are TGTGCCAGCAGCCCCGTAGACGGGGGACAGTCTAATGAAAAACTGTTTTTT. It is translated as CASSPVDGGQSNEKLFF.

The chain joins TRBV28 to TRBJ1-2; no clear D gene. V lost 9 bases to trimming and J lost 2 bases, with 13 bases between them. The CDR3 covers 13 residues. Germline lookup yields CDR1 MDHEN and CDR2 SYDVKM. The CDR3 DNA follows: TGTGCCAGTCAATTAACGGTGAACTATGGCTACACCTTC. This encodes CASQLTVNYGYTF.